This T cell receptor (beta chain) was identified in a study of cytomegalovirus exposure and HLA in healthy donors. V was clipped by 7 bases and J by 1 base, with 8 bases between them. Germline V gene sequence: CDR1 SGHRS, CDR2 YFSETQ. CDR3 size: 12 residues. Clones were read by immunoSEQ multiplex PCR, and TCRdb kept only the in-frame ones, dropping some. The table includes some 85,000 clones, roughly 95% detected once. Sequencing was performed on PBMCs. The rearrangement joins TRBV5-1 to TRBJ1-1, with D unresolved. The TCR originated in a woman aged 18-35 years in good health and CMV-seronegative. CDR3 loop: CASYGQNTEAFF. CDR3 DNA: TGCGCCAGCTACGGTCAGAACACTGAAGCTTTCTTT. The full variable domain, rest sourced from reference TRBV5-1 and TRBJ1-1, is KAGVTQTPRYLIKTRGQQVTLSCSPISGHRSVSWYQQTPGQGLQFLFEYFSETQRNKGNFPGRFSGRQFSNSRSEMNVSTLELGDSALYLCASYGQNTEAFFGQGTRLTVV.